This TCR beta chain was recorded in a study of identical twins. Overall study results and limits: Cord blood's abundant beta clonotypes had fewer insertions, unlike memory repertoires. The study drew conclusions from cross-sectional statistical analysis, not from following the same donors. With monozygotic twins, out-of-frame TCR alpha sharing exceeded what models estimated.

This CDR3 has 12 residues. Germline loops: CDR1 SQVTM, CDR2 ANQGSEA. The sample holds one count of this clonotype. Its antigen is as yet unknown. One junction end does not reproduce the germline sequence, and a read error may be involved. TCRdb called the 5' RACE reads again in MiXCR, with one record for every CDR3 protein. The data contain a few hundred thousand distinct CDR3 sequences, 7.5% to 10% of them singletons. These sequences were also reported in another study, on yellow fever vaccine responses in identical twins. That investigation notes: Each twin's T cell response to the vaccine was reported to look partly convergent and partly personalized.

The chain couples TRBV29-1 to TRBJ2-5, with a weak D call TRBD2 (6 bases). This TCR was sampled from a woman under 30 in good health. The sample taken for sequencing was PBMCs. In nucleotides, the CDR3 is TGCAGCGTTGCCGGGTCGGGGGAGATCCAGTACTTC. It yields the protein CSVAGSGEIQYF.